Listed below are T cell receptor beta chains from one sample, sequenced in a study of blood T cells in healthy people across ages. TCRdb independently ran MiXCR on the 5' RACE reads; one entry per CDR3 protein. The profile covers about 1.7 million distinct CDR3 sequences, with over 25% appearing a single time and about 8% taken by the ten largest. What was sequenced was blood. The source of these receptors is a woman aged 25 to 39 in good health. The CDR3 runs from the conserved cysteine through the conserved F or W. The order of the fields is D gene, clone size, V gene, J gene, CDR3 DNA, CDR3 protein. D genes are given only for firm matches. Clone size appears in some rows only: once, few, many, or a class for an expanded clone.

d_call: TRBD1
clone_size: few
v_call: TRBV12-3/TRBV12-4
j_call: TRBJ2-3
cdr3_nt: TGTGCCAGCAGCGGGACGGGACAGGGGACAGATACGCAGTATTTT
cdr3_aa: CASSGTGQGTDTQYF

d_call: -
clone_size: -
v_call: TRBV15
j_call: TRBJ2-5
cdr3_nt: TGTGCCACCAGCAGAGGAGGGAGCCAAGAGACCCAGTACTTC
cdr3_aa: CATSRGGSQETQYF

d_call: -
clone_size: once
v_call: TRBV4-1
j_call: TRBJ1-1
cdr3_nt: TGCGCCAGCAGCACCCAGGGCAGAATGAACACTGAAGCTTTCTTT
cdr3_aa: CASSTQGRMNTEAFF

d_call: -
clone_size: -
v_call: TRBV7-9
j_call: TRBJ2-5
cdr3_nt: TGTGCCAGCAGACCCGGGCTAGAGACCCAGTACTTC
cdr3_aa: CASRPGLETQYF

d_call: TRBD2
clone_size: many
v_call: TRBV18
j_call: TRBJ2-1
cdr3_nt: TGTGCCAGCAGCCCGGGACTAGCGAATGAGCAGTTCTTC
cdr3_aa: CASSPGLANEQFF

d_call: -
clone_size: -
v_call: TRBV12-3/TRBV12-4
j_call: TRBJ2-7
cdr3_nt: TGTGCCAGCAACACCCAGGGAAAGGGTGGTTACGAGCAGTACTTC
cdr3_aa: CASNTQGKGGYEQYF

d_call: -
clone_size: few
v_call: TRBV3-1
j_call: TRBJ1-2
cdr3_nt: TGTGCCAGCAGCCTTGGGGTAACGAGTGGCTACACCTTC
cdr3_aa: CASSLGVTSGYTF

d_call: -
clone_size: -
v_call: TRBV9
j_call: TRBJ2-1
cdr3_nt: TGTGCCAGCAGCCCTCGGGACTTTCACTGCAATGAGCAGTTCTTC
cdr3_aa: CASSPRDFHCNEQFF

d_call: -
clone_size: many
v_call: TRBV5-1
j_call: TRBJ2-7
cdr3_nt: TGCGCCAGCAGCTCTGGACATACACCTTCCTACGAGCAGTACTTC
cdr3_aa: CASSSGHTPSYEQYF

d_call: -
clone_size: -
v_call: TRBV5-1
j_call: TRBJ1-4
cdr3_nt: TGCGCCAGCAGCTCGGTGGTAGGGCCTAATGAAAAACTGTTTTTT
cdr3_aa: CASSSVVGPNEKLFF

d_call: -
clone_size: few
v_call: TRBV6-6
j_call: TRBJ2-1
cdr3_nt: TGTGCCAGCAGTTACGTCCAGACATCCTCCAATGAGCAGTTCTTC
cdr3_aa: CASSYVQTSSNEQFF

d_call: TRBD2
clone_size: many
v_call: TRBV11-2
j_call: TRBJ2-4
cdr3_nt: TGTGCCAGCAGCCCCCTGGTGGGCGGGAGGGCCTTAGTAGGAGACATTCAGTACTTC
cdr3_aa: CASSPLVGGRALVGDIQYF

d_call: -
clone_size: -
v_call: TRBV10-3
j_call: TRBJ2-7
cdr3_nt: TGTGCCATCAGTGAGTCCGGGACCTACGAGCAGTACTTC
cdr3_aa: CAISESGTYEQYF

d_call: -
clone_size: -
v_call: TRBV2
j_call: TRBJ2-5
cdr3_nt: TGTGCCAGCAGTGCGGGCTGGACCCAAGAGACCCAGTACTTC
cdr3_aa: CASSAGWTQETQYF

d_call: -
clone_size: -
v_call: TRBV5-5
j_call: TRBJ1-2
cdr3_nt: TGTGCCAGCAGCAACGGACAAGCTTCTTCGGGCTACACCTTC
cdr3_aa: CASSNGQASSGYTF

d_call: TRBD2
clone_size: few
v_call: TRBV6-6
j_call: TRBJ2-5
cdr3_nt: TGTGCCAGCAGTTACGCTAGCGGGGGATCGGAGACCCAGTACTTC
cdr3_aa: CASSYASGGSETQYF

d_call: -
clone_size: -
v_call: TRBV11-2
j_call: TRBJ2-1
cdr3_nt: TGTGCCAGCAGCTTAGTTGCTAGCGCCAACTCCTACAATGAGCAGTTCTTC
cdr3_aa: CASSLVASANSYNEQFF

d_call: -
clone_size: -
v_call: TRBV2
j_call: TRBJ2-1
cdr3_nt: TGTGCCCGTAAAGCGGAGTTCGGGAGTAATGAGCAGTTCTTC
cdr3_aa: CARKAEFGSNEQFF

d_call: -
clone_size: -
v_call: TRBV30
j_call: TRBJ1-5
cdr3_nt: TGTGCCTGGAGCAGGTTGGGCAATCAGCCCCAGCATTTT
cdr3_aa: CAWSRLGNQPQHF

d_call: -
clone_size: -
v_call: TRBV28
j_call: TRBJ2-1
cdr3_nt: TGTGCCAGCAGTTTAGAGGGGCCAGGGGCTGGGGATGAGCAGTTCTTC
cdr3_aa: CASSLEGPGAGDEQFF

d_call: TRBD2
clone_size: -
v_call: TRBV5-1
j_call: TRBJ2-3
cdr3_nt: TGCGCCAGCAGCTCTGGCGGGGGGGCCCAAGATACGCAGTATTTT
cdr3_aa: CASSSGGGAQDTQYF

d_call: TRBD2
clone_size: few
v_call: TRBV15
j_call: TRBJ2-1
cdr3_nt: TGTGCCACCAGCAGTAGGACTAGCGGGGGTCGTGCTGAGCAGTTCTTC
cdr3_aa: CATSSRTSGGRAEQFF

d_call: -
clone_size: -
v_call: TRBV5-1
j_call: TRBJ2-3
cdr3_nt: TGCGCCAGCAGCTTACAGGGTTCCGCAGATACGCAGTATTTT
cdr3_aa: CASSLQGSADTQYF

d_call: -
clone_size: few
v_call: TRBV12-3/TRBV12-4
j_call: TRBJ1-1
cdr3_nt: TGTGCCAGCAGAAGAAGGCCTCACACCATGAACACTGAAGCTTTCTTT
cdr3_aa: CASRRRPHTMNTEAFF

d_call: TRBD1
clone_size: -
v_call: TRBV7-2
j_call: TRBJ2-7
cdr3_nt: TGTGCCAGCAGCCCATGGACAGGGGGCATGTACGAGCAGTACTTC
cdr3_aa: CASSPWTGGMYEQYF

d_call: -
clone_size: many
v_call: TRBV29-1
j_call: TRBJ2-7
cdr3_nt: TGCAGCGACACCTCGACAGGACCCTCCCTCTACGAGCAGTACTTC
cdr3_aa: CSDTSTGPSLYEQYF

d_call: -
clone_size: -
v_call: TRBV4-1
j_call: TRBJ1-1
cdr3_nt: TGCGCCAGCAGCCAGGGACTAGAAGTGAACACTGAAGCTTTCTTT
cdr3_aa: CASSQGLEVNTEAFF

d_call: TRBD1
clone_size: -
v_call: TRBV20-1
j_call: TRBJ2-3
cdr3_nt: TGCAGTGCTAGAACCCTGGGACAGACTAGCACAGATACGCAGTATTTT
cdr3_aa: CSARTLGQTSTDTQYF

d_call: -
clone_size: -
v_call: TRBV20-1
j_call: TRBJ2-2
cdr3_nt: TGCAGTGCTAGTATTCGGGGCACCGGGGAGCCGTTTTTT
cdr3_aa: CSASIRGTGEPFF

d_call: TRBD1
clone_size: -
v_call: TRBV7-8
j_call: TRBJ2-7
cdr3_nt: TGTGCCGGCAGCTTGGACAGGGGGACCAACGAGCAGTACTTC
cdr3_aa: CAGSLDRGTNEQYF

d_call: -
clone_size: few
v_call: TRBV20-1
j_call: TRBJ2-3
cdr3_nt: TGCAGTGCTAGAGATGGAGCGGGGCAGTATTTT
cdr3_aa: CSARDGAGQYF

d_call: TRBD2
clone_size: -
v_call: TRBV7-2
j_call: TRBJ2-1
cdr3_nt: TGTGCCAGCAGCTTACGTGTGATCGGCGGGAGGGCCCACAATGAGCAGTTCTTC
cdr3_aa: CASSLRVIGGRAHNEQFF

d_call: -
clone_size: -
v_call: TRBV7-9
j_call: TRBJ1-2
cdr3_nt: TGTGCCAGCAGCCGCACAGGGACCTTCGGCTACACCTTC
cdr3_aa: CASSRTGTFGYTF

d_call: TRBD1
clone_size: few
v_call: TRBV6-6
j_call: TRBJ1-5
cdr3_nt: TGTGCCAGCACTCCGGGACAGGGGGATCAGCCCCAGCATTTT
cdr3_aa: CASTPGQGDQPQHF

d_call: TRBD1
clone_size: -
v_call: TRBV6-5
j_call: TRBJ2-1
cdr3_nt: TGTGCCAGCACTACGGCCGGGACAGGGGAAGCGTTCTTC
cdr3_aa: CASTTAGTGEAFF

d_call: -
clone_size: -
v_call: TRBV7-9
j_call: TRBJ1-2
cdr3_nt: TGTGCCAGTTCGCCCCCAGGAGTCTCTAACTATGGCTACACCTTC
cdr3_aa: CASSPPGVSNYGYTF

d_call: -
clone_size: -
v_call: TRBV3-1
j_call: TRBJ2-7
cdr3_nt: TGTGCCAGCAGCCAAGCGGGGGAATCTCGCGAGCAGTACTTC
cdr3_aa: CASSQAGESREQYF

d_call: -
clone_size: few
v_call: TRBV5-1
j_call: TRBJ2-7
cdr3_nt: TGCGCCAGCAGCTTGTTTCAGACCGAGCAGTACTTC
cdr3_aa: CASSLFQTEQYF

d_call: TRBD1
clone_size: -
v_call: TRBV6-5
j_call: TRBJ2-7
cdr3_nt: TGTGCCAGCAGGACCCACACAGGGGGGCGGGACGAGCAGTACTTC
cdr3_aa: CASRTHTGGRDEQYF

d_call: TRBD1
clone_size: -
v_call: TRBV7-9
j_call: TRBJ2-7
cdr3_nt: TGTGCCAGCACGAAGACAGGGGAAGACGAGCAGTACTTC
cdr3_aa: CASTKTGEDEQYF

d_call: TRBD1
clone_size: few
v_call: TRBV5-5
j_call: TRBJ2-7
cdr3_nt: TGTGCCAGCAGCCTGAGCAAGGGGACAGGGCTCTACGAGCAGTACTTC
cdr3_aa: CASSLSKGTGLYEQYF

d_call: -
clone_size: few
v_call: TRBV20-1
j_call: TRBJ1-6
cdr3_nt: TGCAGTGCTAGCGACAGAACAAACCTAAATTCACCCCTCCACTTT
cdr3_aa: CSASDRTNLNSPLHF

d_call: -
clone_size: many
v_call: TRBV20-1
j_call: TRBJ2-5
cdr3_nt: TGCAGTGCTAGAGATGGACAGATCCAAGAGACCCAGTACTTC
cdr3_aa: CSARDGQIQETQYF

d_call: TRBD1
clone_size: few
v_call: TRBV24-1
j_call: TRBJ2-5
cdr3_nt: TGTACCACCAGTGATCCTCGACAGGGAGATGAGACCCAGTACTTC
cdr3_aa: CTTSDPRQGDETQYF

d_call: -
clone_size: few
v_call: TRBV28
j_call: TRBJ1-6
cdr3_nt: TGTGCCAGCAGTTTAGCATCACCCCTCCACTTT
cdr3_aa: CASSLASPLHF

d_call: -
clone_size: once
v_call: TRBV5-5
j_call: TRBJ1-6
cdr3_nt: TGTGCCAGCAGGCCCAACGGGGGGGGATCACCCCTCCACTTT
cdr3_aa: CASRPNGGGSPLHF

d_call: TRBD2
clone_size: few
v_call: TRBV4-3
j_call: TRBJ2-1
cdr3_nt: TGCGCCAGCAGCCATCGAGCCGACGGACTAGCGGGAGGCGGTGAGCAGTTCTTC
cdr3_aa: CASSHRADGLAGGGEQFF

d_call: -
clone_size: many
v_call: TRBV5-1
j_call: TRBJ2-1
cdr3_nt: TGCGCCAGCAGGAGGGACAACAATGAGCAGTTCTTC
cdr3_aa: CASRRDNNEQFF

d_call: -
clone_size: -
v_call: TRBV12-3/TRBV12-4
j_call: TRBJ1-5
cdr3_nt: TGTGCCAGCAGTAATTCCCGACCCTACGGGGGCAATCAGCCCCAGCATTTT
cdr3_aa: CASSNSRPYGGNQPQHF

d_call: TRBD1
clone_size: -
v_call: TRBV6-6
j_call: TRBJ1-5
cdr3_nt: TGTGCCAGCAGTTACGGCAGGGGGTCCCATCAGCCCCAGCATTTT
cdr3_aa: CASSYGRGSHQPQHF

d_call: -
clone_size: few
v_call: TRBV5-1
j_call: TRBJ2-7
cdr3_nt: TGCGTCAGCAGCACCAGGGGCTCCTACGAGCAGTACTTC
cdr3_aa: CVSSTRGSYEQYF

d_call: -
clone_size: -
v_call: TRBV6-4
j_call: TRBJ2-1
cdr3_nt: TGTGCCAGCAGTGACTCGAAACGTGCGGAGTCGCGCGATCAAACCTACAATGAGCAGTTCTTC
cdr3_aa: CASSDSKRAESRDQTYNEQFF

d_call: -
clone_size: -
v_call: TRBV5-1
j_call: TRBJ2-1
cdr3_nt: TGCGCCAGCAGCTTGGCCGGCTACGTCAATGGGCAGTTCTTC
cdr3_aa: CASSLAGYVNGQFF